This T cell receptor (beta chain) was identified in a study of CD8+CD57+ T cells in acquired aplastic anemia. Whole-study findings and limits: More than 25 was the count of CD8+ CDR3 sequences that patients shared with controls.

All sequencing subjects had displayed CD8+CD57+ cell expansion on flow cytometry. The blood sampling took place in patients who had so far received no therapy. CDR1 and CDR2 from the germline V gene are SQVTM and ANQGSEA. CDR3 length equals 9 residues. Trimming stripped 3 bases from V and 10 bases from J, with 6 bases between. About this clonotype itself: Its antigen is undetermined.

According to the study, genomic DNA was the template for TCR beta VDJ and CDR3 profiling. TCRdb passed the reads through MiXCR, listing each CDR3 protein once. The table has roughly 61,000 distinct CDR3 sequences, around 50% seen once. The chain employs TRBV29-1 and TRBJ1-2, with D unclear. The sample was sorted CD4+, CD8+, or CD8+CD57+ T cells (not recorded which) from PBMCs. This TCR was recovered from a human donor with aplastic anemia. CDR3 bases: TGCAGCGTTGAGGGTCACTACACCTTC. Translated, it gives CSVEGHYTF.